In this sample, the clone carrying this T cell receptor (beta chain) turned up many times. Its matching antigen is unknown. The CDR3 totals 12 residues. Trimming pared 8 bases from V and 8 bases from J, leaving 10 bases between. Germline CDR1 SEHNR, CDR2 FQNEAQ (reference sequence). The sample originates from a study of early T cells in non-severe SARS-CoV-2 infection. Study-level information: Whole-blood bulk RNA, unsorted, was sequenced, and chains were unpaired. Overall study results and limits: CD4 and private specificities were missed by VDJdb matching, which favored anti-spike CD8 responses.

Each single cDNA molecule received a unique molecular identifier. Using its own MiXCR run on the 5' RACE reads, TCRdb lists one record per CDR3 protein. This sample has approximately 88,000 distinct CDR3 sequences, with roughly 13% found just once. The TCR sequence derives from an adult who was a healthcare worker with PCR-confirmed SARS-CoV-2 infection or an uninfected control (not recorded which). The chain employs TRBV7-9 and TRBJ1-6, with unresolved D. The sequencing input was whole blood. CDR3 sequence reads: CASGRGDSPLHF. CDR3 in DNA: TGTGCCAGCGGTCGAGGCGATTCACCCCTCCACTTT.